The next 27 T cell receptor beta chains were all read from a single sample in a study of identical twins. TCRdb re-called the 5' RACE reads with MiXCR, one entry per CDR3 protein. Of around 650,000 distinct CDR3 sequences in the sample, around 7.4% were seen once. These same data were also listed under a study on yellow fever vaccine responses in identical twins.

The specimen sequenced was PBMCs. These receptors were taken from a woman aged 18 to 35 in good health.

This clonotype was recorded at least ten times. V usage is TRBV14 and J usage is TRBJ2-5, with a possible D match to TRBD2 (5 bases). This CDR3 is 14 amino acids long. Deletions cut 1 base from V and 3 bases from J, with 9 bases between. The germline V gene encodes CDR1 SGHDN and CDR2 FVKESK. The CDR3 DNA follows: TGTGCCAGCAGCCAAGTGGGGAGAGAAGAGACCCAGTACTTC. Translated: CASSQVGREETQYF. Combining the CDR3 with reference TRBV14 and TRBJ2-5 gives the whole variable domain EAGVTQFPSHSVIEKGQTVTLRCDPISGHDNLYWYRRVMGKEIKFLLHFVKESKQDESGMPNNRFLAERTGGTYSTLKVQPAELEDSGVYFCASSQVGREETQYFGPGTRLLVL.

V is TRBV7-2 and J is TRBJ1-5; TRBD1 aligns across 7 bases. V shed 1 base, J shed 3 bases, and the junction held 3 bases outside the gene matches. Germline V gene lookup returns CDR1 SGHTA and CDR2 FQGNSA. The CDR3 has 15 residues. The CDR3 nucleotides read TGTGCCAGCAGCTTAGTTCAGGGGGTCAATCAGCCCCAGCATTTT. Translated, it gives CASSLVQGVNQPQHF. Based on the CDR3 plus reference TRBV7-2 and TRBJ1-5, the full variable domain is GAGVSQSPSNKVTEKGKDVELRCDPISGHTALYWYRQSLGQGLEFLIYFQGNSAPDKSGLPSDRFSAERTGGSVSTLTIQRTQQEDSAVYLCASSLVQGVNQPQHFGDGTRLSIL.

In its sample, this clonotype was seen a few times. This chain links TRBV19 with TRBJ2-1; TRBD1 matches 9 bases. J lost 5 bases, V lost 3 bases, and 5 bases had no gene match. CDR3 size: 15 residues. Germline CDR1 LNHDA, CDR2 SQIVND (reference sequence). This CDR3 is CASSIRTGANNEQFF. In DNA form, the CDR3 reads TGTGCCAGTAGTATTCGGACAGGGGCCAACAATGAGCAGTTCTTC. The complete variable domain, with remaining parts taken from reference TRBV19 and TRBJ2-1, reads DGGITQSPKYLFRKEGQNVTLSCEQNLNHDAMYWYRQDPGQGLRLIYYSQIVNDFQKGDIAEGYSVSREKKESFPLTVTSAQKNPTAFYLCASSIRTGANNEQFFGPGTRLTVL.

In its sample, this clonotype was seen a few times. The rearrangement uses TRBV5-1 and TRBJ2-5; D not resolved. The germline V gene encodes CDR1 SGHRS and CDR2 YFSETQ. This CDR3 comprises 13 residues. Trimming removed 5 bases at V and 2 bases at J, with 10 bases between. CDR3 sequence (DNA): TGCGCCAGCAGGACACACGTTCAAGAGACCCAGTACTTC. This translates into CASRTHVQETQYF.

This clonotype was seen at least ten times. The chain joins TRBV7-8 to TRBJ1-2; unclear D gene. Germline V gene sequence: CDR1 SGHVS, CDR2 FQNEAQ. Trimming stripped 1 base from V and 2 bases from J, with 17 bases between. The CDR3 has 17 amino acids. The CDR3 DNA follows: TGTGCCAGCAGCTTAGGGGTGCCGGTGAACGCAAACTATGGCTACACCTTC. This codes for CASSLGVPVNANYGYTF.

This chain uses TRBV11-2 with TRBJ1-1; tentatively, D is TRBD1 (5 bases). This CDR3 is 17 amino acids long. The germline V gene has CDR1 SGHAT and CDR2 FQNNGV. V dropped 2 bases and J dropped 0 bases, with 16 bases sitting between them. CDR3 coding DNA: TGTGCCAGCAGCTTATTCTCAGTGGGGCGACTGAACACTGAAGCTTTCTTT. Translated: CASSLFSVGRLNTEAFF.

This clonotype was seen at least ten times. The V call is TRBV3-1, the J call TRBJ1-4, with D hard to call. The germline V gene has CDR1 LGHDT and CDR2 YNNKEL (reference sequence). This CDR3 spans 12 amino acids. V was cut by 1 base and J by 8 bases, with 5 bases left in between. CDR3 sequence: CASSQAREKLFF. The CDR3, as DNA: TGTGCCAGCAGCCAAGCTCGGGAAAAACTGTTTTTT.

This clonotype was seen many times. The chain links TRBV6-1 to TRBJ1-1; D gene ambiguous. The V end was cut by 6 bases, the J end by 0 bases, with 11 bases between. This CDR3 comprises 14 residues. Germline CDR1 reads MNHNS; CDR2 reads SASEGT. This chain's CDR3 is CASRSNLVNTEAFF. As DNA, the CDR3 is TGTGCCAGCAGATCGAACCTGGTGAACACTGAAGCTTTCTTT.

This clonotype was seen a few times. The rearrangement uses TRBV5-1 and TRBJ2-2, with D tentatively TRBD1 or TRBD2 (5 bases each). The V and J ends lost 2 bases and 5 bases respectively, with 16 bases between them. The CDR3 is 16 amino acids. Germline V CDR1 and CDR2: SGHRS, YFSETQ. The CDR3 loop is CASSFGGGSGTGELFF. CDR3 DNA: TGCGCCAGCAGCTTCGGTGGGGGAAGCGGAACCGGGGAGCTGTTTTTT.

The table lists this clonotype with many counts. In nucleotides, the CDR3 is TGCGCCAGCAGCGGAACAGGGGCAACTAATGAAAAACTGTTTTTT. Its translation is CASSGTGATNEKLFF. This chain joins TRBV5-1 and TRBJ1-4, with 7 positions matching TRBD1. Germline-derived CDR1 and CDR2 are SGHRS and YFSETQ. V gave up 4 bases and J gave up 0 bases; unmatched junction bases: 3. CDR3 length: 15 residues.

This sequence joins TRBV20-1 and TRBJ2-1; a possible D gene is TRBD1 (6 bases). Germline values: CDR1 DFQATT, CDR2 SNEGSKA (reference sequence). Trimming stripped 1 base from V and 6 bases from J, with 13 bases between. The CDR3 spans 14 residues. The CDR3 nucleotides are TGCAGTGCTAGAGGGACAGAAACAACCAATGAGCAGTTCTTC. Translated, it gives CSARGTETTNEQFF.

This rearrangement joins TRBV5-1 to TRBJ2-1, with D possibly called TRBD1 or TRBD2 (5 bases each). Germline V gene sequence: CDR1 SGHRS, CDR2 YFSETQ. Trimming removed 0 bases from V and 7 bases from J, with 14 bases in between. The CDR3 length is 15 residues. CDR3 nucleotides: TGCGCCAGCAGCTTGGAGTGGGGCCCGGGGAATGAGCAGTTCTTC. This gives the protein CASSLEWGPGNEQFF.

This clonotype was detected many times. The chain has TRBV28 and TRBJ1-2, with no clear D. Germline loops: CDR1 MDHEN, CDR2 SYDVKM. The CDR3 length is 17 residues. V lost 0 bases and J lost 0, with 14 bases in between. The DNA for the CDR3 is TGTGCCAGCAGTTTATGGCCCGGGAGCTCGGCTAACTATGGCTACACCTTC. It yields the protein CASSLWPGSSANYGYTF.

The chain combines TRBV7-8 with TRBJ2-7, with D possibly being TRBD1 or TRBD2 (5 bases each). Trimming removed 6 bases from V and 1 base from J, with 16 bases in between. Germline V CDR1 and CDR2: SGHVS, FQNEAQ. This CDR3 comprises 15 residues. This CDR3 reads CASRPGTLGSYEQYF. For the CDR3, the DNA is TGTGCCAGCAGACCAGGGACCCTAGGGTCCTACGAGCAGTACTTC.

This rearrangement joins TRBV7-8 to TRBJ1-4; 10 bases match TRBD1. V dropped 3 bases and J dropped 11; count of bases not matched to a gene: 9. Germline V gene data show CDR1 as SGHVS and CDR2 as FQNEAQ. The CDR3 is 15 amino acids. The CDR3 loop reads CASSFKGTGDDKLFF. The CDR3 region has the DNA TGTGCCAGCAGCTTTAAAGGGACAGGGGACGACAAACTGTTTTTT.

This clonotype showed up just a few times. The V and J genes are TRBV7-9 and TRBJ2-4; 9 nucleotides align to TRBD2. The V segment lost 5 bases and the J segment 3 bases; nucleotides outside the gene matches: 8. Germline V gene lookup returns CDR1 SEHNR and CDR2 FQNEAQ (reference sequence). The CDR3 spans 16 residues. CDR3 protein: CASSPSGRFDKNIQYF. DNA of the CDR3: TGTGCCAGCAGCCCAAGCGGGAGGTTCGACAAAAACATTCAGTACTTC.

The chain uses TRBV4-1 and TRBJ2-1; 7 bases line up with TRBD2. The V segment lost 3 bases and the J segment 15 bases; nucleotides outside the gene matches: 14. CDR1 MGHRA and CDR2 YSYEKL come from the germline V gene. This CDR3 has 14 residues. The CDR3: CASSQHMAAGLPFF. CDR3 nucleotides: TGCGCCAGCAGCCAGCATATGGCAGCGGGGTTGCCGTTCTTC.

A remark on this clonotype: The junction departs from germline at one end; a sequencing error may be responsible. This sequence joins TRBV20-1 and TRBJ1-2; no firm D call. Germline V gives CDR1 DFQATT, CDR2 SNEGSKA (reference sequence). CDR3 size: 17 residues. In DNA, the CDR3 is TGCTGTGCTAGAGTTCCCCAGGTACCCATAGCTAACTATGGCTACACCTTC. It encodes CCARVPQVPIANYGYTF.

There are a few counts of this clonotype. The V and J genes are TRBV5-5 and TRBJ1-2; no definite D call. Germline CDR1 is SGHKS and CDR2 is YYEKEE (reference sequence). V was cut by 10 bases and J by 3 bases, with 13 bases left in between. The CDR3 runs 12 residues. The CDR3 spells CASVGIYYGYTF. The CDR3 nucleotides read TGTGCCTCCGTGGGGATCTACTATGGCTACACCTTC.

J is TRBJ2-1 and V is TRBV12-3 or TRBV12-4; TRBD2 might be the D (5 bases). The CDR3 totals 14 residues. V dropped 1 base and J dropped 8 bases, with 12 bases sitting between them. The CDR3 reads CASSLERGPHEQFF. DNA of the CDR3: TGTGCCAGCAGTTTAGAAAGAGGGCCTCATGAGCAGTTCTTC.

The chain employs TRBV20-1 and TRBJ2-5; TRBD2 is a possible D gene (6 bases). CDR3 length: 13 residues. Per the germline V gene, CDR1 is DFQATT and CDR2 is SNEGSKA (reference sequence). CDR3 in amino acids: CSPQGSGKETQYF. Written as DNA, the CDR3 is TGCAGCCCCCAGGGTAGCGGAAAAGAGACCCAGTACTTC.

This clonotype has only a few counts. The chain combines TRBV2 with TRBJ2-1, with 12 positions matching TRBD2. This CDR3 is 15 amino acids long. J lost 7 bases, V lost 7 bases, and 8 bases had no gene match. Germline V CDR1 and CDR2: SNHLY, FYNNEI. The CDR3 coding sequence is TGTGCCAGCATGCAGACTAGCGGGAGTTTTAATGAGCAGTTCTTC. It encodes CASMQTSGSFNEQFF.

The chain couples TRBV29-1 to TRBJ2-7; tentatively, D is TRBD1 (5 bases). CDR1 SQVTM and CDR2 ANQGSEA come from the germline V gene. This CDR3 region has 13 residues. V was shortened by 0 bases and J by 6 bases, with 12 bases between the two germline ends. This CDR3 is CSVEEGWGAEQYF. CDR3 nucleotides: TGCAGCGTTGAAGAAGGATGGGGCGCCGAGCAGTACTTC.

The V gene is TRBV7-9, the J gene TRBJ2-1, with 10 nucleotides matching TRBD2. V lost 4 bases to trimming and J lost 9 bases; unmatched junction nucleotides: 6. The CDR3 spans 14 residues. Germline V gene data show CDR1 as SEHNR and CDR2 as FQNEAQ (reference sequence). CDR3 sequence reads: CASSSPTSGAEQFF. The CDR3 nucleotides are TGTGCCAGCAGCTCGCCCACTAGCGGGGCTGAGCAGTTCTTC.

Only a few counts were recorded for this clonotype. This rearrangement joins TRBV9 to TRBJ2-1; a weak D match, TRBD1 (6 bases). The CDR3 sequence is 15 residues long. Germline assignment: CDR1 SGDLS and CDR2 YYNGEE. V was cut by 0 bases and J by 3 bases, with 10 bases left in between. The CDR3 region has the DNA TGTGCCAGCAGCGTAGTGGGGGCGATCTACAATGAGCAGTTCTTC. This translates into CASSVVGAIYNEQFF.

The gene calls are TRBV12-3 or TRBV12-4 and TRBJ1-2; D possibly corresponds to TRBD1 (6 bases). This CDR3 contains 12 residues. V was pared by 9 bases and J by 8 bases, with 16 bases between. The CDR3: CASSRGQRGYTF. The DNA for the CDR3 is TGTGCCAGTTCCAGGGGCCAGCGGGGCTACACCTTC.

This clonotype was detected only a few times. The chain recombines TRBV14 with TRBJ2-1, with D possibly TRBD2 on 5 matching bases. Germline CDR1 is SGHDN and CDR2 is FVKESK. The CDR3 covers 14 residues. The V end lost 3 bases, the J end lost 7 bases, and 13 bases lay between the germline ends. The CDR3: CASSHLFGGNEQFF. In DNA form, the CDR3 reads TGTGCCAGCAGCCACCTCTTTGGAGGTAATGAGCAGTTCTTC.